The clone carrying this T cell receptor beta chain was seen only a few times. Its antigen is still unknown. Trimming took 9 bases from V and 3 from J, leaving 7 bases between them. The CDR3 has 11 amino acids. This record comes from a study of blood T cells in healthy people across ages. Background on the study: About one barcoded beta molecule was captured per two T cells (by template switching).

Each sample yielded at least 5 micrograms of PBMC total RNA. A second PCR of 7 to 11 cycles used a sample-barcoded 5' primer and a J-beta primer mix. MiXCR was run by TCRdb on the 5' RACE reads, yielding one entry per CDR3 protein. The repertoire holds hundreds of thousands of distinct CDR3 sequences, with about 28% as singletons. Points from the study as a whole: A roughly linear age-dependent decrease characterized TCR beta diversity per million T cells.

The chain joins TRBV12-3 or TRBV12-4 to TRBJ2-3; D unclear. The source of this sequence is a woman older than 75 in good health. Specimen: blood. The CDR3 nucleotides are TGTGCCAGAGCCCGGACAGATACGCAGTATTTT. It codes for CARARTDTQYF.